These 3 T cell receptor beta chains came from one sample sequenced in a study of cytomegalovirus exposure and HLA in healthy donors. Use of 60 Vbeta and 13 Jbeta primers characterized the PCR. TCRdb's copy holds only in-frame clones and misses some; the assay was immunoSEQ multiplex PCR. Its clone listing holds about 160,000 clones. What was sequenced was PBMCs. The source of these receptors is a woman in her forties or fifties in good health and CMV-seronegative.

The rearrangement uses TRBV6-1 and TRBJ2-1; TRBD2 agrees at 10 bases. Unmatched junction bases numbered 3, after V lost 3 bases and J lost 4 bases. CDR1 MNHNS and CDR2 SASEGT come from the germline V gene. This CDR3 has 15 residues. The CDR3 sequence: CASSEELAGYNEQFF. In nucleotides, the CDR3 is TGTGCCAGCAGTGAGGAACTAGCGGGGTACAATGAGCAGTTCTTC.

The rearrangement joins TRBV5-4 to TRBJ1-5, with 8 bases identical to TRBD1. V was pared by 4 bases and J by 1 base, with 4 bases of the junction left unmatched. The germline CDR1 and CDR2 sequences are SGHNT and YYREEE (reference sequence). The CDR3 runs to 15 residues. This CDR3 reads CASSPGTGSNQPQHF. The CDR3 bases are TGTGCCAGCAGCCCCGGGACAGGAAGCAATCAGCCCCAGCATTTT.

The chain has TRBV19 and TRBJ1-5; 7 positions match TRBD1. This CDR3 has 17 residues. Trimming took 5 bases from V and 0 from J; bases not matched to a gene: 10. From germline, CDR1 is LNHDA and CDR2 SQIVND (reference sequence). The CDR3 spells CASSVGTVTFSNQPQHF. The CDR3 region has the DNA TGTGCCAGTAGTGTCGGGACAGTGACTTTTAGCAATCAGCCCCAGCATTTT. Supplemented by reference TRBV19 and TRBJ1-5, the full variable domain reads DGGITQSPKYLFRKEGQNVTLSCEQNLNHDAMYWYRQDPGQGLRLIYYSQIVNDFQKGDIAEGYSVSREKKESFPLTVTSAQKNPTAFYLCASSVGTVTFSNQPQHFGDGTRLSIL.